This T cell receptor beta chain was sequenced in a study of blood T cell repertoires in COVID-19. As for the study in general: The samples span acute and convalescent COVID-19 from the United States, Italy and Spain. From T cells, B-cell-depleted T cells, or PBMCs came the material, which was cDNA or gDNA.

The participants were between roughly 18 and 100 years old and came from 24 US areas. In Cohort 3, a recovered donor had either two negative PCRs, clearance, or symptom resolution. Here immunoSEQ multiplex PCR was the method, and the copy in TCRdb shows in-frame clones only, minus some. The table includes approximately 280,000 clones, approximately 86% detected once. The TCR was taken from a woman aged 18-30 years who had recovered from COVID-19. Source material: PBMCs or T cells enriched from blood (not recorded which).

The CDR3 protein is CASSLFAPGNTEAFF. The DNA for the CDR3 is TGTGCCAGCAGCTTATTCGCCCCGGGGAACACTGAAGCTTTCTTT. V is TRBV7-2 and J is TRBJ1-1; the D is unclear. Germline assignment: CDR1 SGHTA and CDR2 FQGNSA. Trimming removed 2 bases at V and 1 base at J, with 11 bases between. The CDR3 covers 15 residues.